This TCR beta chain was identified in a study of OX40 agonist ivuxolimab in advanced cancers. Any history of autoimmune disease or systemic immunosuppression disqualified patients. Some clones are missing from TCRdb's copy, which holds only in-frame ones; the method was immunoSEQ multiplex PCR. The table lists tens of thousands of clones, approximately 90% of them singletons. The germline V and J ends were trimmed by 0 bases and 3 bases, with 0 bases remaining between them. Germline assignment: CDR1 SGHNT and CDR2 YYREEE (reference sequence). CDR3 length: 11 amino acids. Notes on this clone: Its antigen is undetermined.

Points from the study as a whole: Clonal expansion among partial responders at 0.1-3.0 mg/kg ranked near the lowest.

The sample was CD4+ or CD8+ T cells sorted from blood, taken in a trial of the OX40 agonist ivuxolimab. The sequence derives from an adult with an advanced solid tumor such as melanoma, head and neck, liver or kidney cancer. The chain recombines TRBV5-4 with TRBJ2-5; D remains unclear. The CDR3 coding sequence is TGTGCCAGCAGCTTGGAAGAGACCCAGTACTTC. Protein: CASSLEETQYF.